The sequence of this T cell receptor (beta chain) was determined in a study of spatial heterogeneity in lung cancer. Overall study context: Beta-chain sequences consistently outnumbered alpha-chain sequences in detection. Findings and limits, study-wide: Compared with follow-up, resection was when ubiquitous expanded tumor TCRs appeared in blood more.

Every cDNA TCR molecule received its own unique molecular identifier. A single record per CDR3 protein comes from TCRdb applying MiXCR to the 5' RACE reads. Among 45,000 to 55,000 distinct CDR3 sequences listed, around 5.2% were seen once. In this sample, this clonotype turned up many times. What it recognizes is unknown. As to time point: sample taken at primary tumor resection. Whole RNA, which was extracted from tumor, nontumor lung tissue or frozen PBMC, was sequenced without any cell sorting. Samples came from approximately 65 TRACERx patients with untreated early-stage lung cancer. The source was PBMCs, collected at surgery. The clonotype comes from a male donor with early-stage non-small cell lung cancer.

The CDR3, as DNA: TGCGCCAGCAAGACTAGCGGGAGTACAGATACGCAGTATTTT. This encodes CASKTSGSTDTQYF. The chain is built from TRBV5-1 and TRBJ2-3; 12 nucleotides agree with TRBD2. Germline V gene sequence: CDR1 SGHRS, CDR2 YFSETQ. The CDR3 runs to 14 residues. J gave up 3 bases and V 6 bases, and 2 bases lay outside the gene matches.